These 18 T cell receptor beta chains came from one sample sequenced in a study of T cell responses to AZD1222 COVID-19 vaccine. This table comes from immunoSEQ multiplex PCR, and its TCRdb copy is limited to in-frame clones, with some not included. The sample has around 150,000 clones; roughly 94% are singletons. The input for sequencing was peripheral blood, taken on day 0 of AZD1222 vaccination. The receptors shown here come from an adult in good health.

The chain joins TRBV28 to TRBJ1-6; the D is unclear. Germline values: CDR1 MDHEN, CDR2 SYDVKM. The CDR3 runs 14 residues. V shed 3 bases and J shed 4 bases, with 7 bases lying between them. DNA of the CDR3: TGTGCCAGCAGTTTTGGGATGTATAATTCACCCCTCCACTTT. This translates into CASSFGMYNSPLHF.

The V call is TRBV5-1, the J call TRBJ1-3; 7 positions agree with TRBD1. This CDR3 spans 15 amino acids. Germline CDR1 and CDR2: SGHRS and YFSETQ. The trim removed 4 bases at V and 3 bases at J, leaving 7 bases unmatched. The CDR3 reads CASSDYDRDGNTIYF. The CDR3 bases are TGCGCCAGCAGCGATTATGACAGGGATGGAAACACCATATATTTT.

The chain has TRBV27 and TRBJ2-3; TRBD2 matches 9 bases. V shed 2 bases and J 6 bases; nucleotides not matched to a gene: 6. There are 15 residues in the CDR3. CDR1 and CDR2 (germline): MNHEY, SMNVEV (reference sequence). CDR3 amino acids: CASSLMAGGWDTQYF. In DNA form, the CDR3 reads TGTGCCAGCAGTTTAATGGCGGGGGGGTGGGATACGCAGTATTTT.

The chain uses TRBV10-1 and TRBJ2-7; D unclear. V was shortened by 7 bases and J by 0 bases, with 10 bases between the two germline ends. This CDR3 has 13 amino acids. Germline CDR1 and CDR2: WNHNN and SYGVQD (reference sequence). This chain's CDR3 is CASTGLNSYEQYV. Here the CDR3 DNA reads TGCGCCAGCACCGGCCTGAACTCCTACGAGCAGTACGTC.

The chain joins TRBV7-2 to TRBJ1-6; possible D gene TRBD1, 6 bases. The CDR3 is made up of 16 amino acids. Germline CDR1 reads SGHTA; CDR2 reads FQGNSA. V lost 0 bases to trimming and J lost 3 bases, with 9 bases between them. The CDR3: CASSLARGLYNSPLHF. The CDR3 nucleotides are TGTGCCAGCAGCTTAGCCAGGGGCCTCTATAATTCACCCCTCCACTTT.

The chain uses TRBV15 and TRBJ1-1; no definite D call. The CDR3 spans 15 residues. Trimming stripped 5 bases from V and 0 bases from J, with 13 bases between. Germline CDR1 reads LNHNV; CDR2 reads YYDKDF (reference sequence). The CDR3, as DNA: TGTGCCACCAGCCGAACTCGGACGATGAACACTGAAGCTTTCTTT. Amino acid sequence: CATSRTRTMNTEAFF.

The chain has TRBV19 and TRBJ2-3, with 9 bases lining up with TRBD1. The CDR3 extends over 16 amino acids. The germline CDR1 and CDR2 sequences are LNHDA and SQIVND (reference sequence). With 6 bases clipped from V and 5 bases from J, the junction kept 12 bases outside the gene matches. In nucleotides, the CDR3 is TGTGCCAGTAGCTTCGGGGACAGGGCGTATATAGATACGCAGTATTTT. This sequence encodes CASSFGDRAYIDTQYF.

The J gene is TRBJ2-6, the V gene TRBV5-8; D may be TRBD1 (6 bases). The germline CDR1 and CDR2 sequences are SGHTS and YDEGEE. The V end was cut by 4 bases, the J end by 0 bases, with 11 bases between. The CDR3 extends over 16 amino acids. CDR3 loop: CASSQGTSSGANVLTF. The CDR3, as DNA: TGTGCCAGCAGCCAGGGGACCAGCTCTGGGGCCAACGTCCTGACTTTC.

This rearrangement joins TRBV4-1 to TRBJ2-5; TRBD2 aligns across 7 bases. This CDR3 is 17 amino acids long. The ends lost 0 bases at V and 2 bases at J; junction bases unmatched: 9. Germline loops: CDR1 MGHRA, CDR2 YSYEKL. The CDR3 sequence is CASSQDWGGAGQETQYF. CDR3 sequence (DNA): TGCGCCAGCAGCCAAGATTGGGGAGGAGCGGGACAAGAGACCCAGTACTTC.

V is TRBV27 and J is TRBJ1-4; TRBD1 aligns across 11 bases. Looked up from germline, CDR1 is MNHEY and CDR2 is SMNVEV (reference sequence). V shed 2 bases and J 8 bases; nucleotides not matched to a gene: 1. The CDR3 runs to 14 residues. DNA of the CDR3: TGTGCCAGCAGTTTAGGACAGGGGGCCGAAAAACTGTTTTTT. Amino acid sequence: CASSLGQGAEKLFF.

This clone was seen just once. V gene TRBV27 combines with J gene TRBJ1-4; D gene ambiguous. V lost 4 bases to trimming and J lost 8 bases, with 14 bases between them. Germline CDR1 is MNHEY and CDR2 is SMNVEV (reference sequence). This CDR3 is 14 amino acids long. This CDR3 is CASSYLGGGEKLFF. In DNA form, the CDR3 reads TGTGCCAGCAGTTACCTGGGCGGCGGCGAAAAACTGTTTTTT.

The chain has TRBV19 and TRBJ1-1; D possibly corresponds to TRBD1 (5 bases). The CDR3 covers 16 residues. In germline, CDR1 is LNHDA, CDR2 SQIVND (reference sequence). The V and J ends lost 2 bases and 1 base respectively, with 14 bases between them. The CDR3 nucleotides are TGTGCCAGTAGTATAAGTGGGGGAAGGGGGAACACTGAAGCTTTCTTT. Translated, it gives CASSISGGRGNTEAFF.

DNA of the CDR3: TGTGCCAGCAGAGGACAGTGGATTCAGTACTTC. This encodes CASRGQWIQYF. The rearrangement links TRBV6-5 to TRBJ2-4, with D possibly matching TRBD1 (6 bases). Germline assignment: CDR1 MNHEY and CDR2 SVGAGI. The CDR3 sequence is 11 residues long. Trimming removed 6 bases at V and 10 bases at J, with 10 bases between.

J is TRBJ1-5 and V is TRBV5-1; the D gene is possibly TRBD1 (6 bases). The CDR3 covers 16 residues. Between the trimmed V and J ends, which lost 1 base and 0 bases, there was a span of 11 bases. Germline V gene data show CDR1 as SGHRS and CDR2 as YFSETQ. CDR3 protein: CASSLTGLYSNQPQHF. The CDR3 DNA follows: TGCGCCAGCAGCTTGACAGGGCTATATAGCAATCAGCCCCAGCATTTT.

CDR3 nucleotides: TGCGCCACATCTTCCCTATTTGCCCATAGCTCCTACAATGAGCAGTTCTTC. Encoded protein: CATSSLFAHSSYNEQFF. The chain recombines TRBV4-1 with TRBJ2-1; D remains unclear. V lost 10 bases, J lost 0 bases, and 22 bases lay in between. This CDR3 comprises 17 residues. The V gene's germline CDR1 is MGHRA and CDR2 YSYEKL.

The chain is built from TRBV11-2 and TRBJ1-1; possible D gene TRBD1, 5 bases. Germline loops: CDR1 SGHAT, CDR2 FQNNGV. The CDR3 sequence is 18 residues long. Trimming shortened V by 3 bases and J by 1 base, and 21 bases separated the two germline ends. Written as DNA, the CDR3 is TGTGCCAGCAGCTTCGCGGACACACACCTCGCAAGGAACACTGAAGCTTTCTTT. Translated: CASSFADTHLARNTEAFF.

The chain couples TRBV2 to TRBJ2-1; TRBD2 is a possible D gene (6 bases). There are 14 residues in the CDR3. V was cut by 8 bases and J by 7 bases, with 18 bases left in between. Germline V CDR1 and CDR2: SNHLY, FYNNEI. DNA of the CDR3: TGTGCCAGCGCCCCAAGGCGGGGCGGGAATGAGCAGTTCTTC. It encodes CASAPRRGGNEQFF.

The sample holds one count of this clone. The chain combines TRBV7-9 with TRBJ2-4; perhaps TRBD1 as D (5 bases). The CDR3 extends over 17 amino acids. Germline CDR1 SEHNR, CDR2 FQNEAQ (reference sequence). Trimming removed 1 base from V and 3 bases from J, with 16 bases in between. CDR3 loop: CASSLESIGVGKNIQYF. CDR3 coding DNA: TGTGCCAGCAGCTTAGAGTCCATAGGGGTGGGCAAAAACATTCAGTACTTC.